Sequencing of this TCR beta chain was carried out in a study of T cell responses to AZD1222 COVID-19 vaccine. Study-level results: White British people made up most donors, females outnumbered males, and clonal diversity was possibly underestimated. After two AZD1222 doses, spike-specific TCR breadth and depth rose versus day 0.

CDR3 length: 14 amino acids. With 1 base removed from V and 5 bases from J, the gap between germline ends came to 11 bases. From germline, CDR1 is SGHVS and CDR2 FNYEAQ. About this clone itself: The antigen is unknown.

Measured with immunoSEQ multiplex PCR; TCRdb has only the in-frame clones, and not every one. The sample has approximately 98,000 clones; around 83% are singletons. Specimen: peripheral blood, collected on day 0 of AZD1222 vaccination. The chain employs TRBV7-6 and TRBJ1-1; D remains unclear. The receptor was derived from an adult in good health. CDR3 loop: CASSLGIPGTEAFF. The CDR3 bases are TGTGCCAGCAGCTTAGGGATCCCCGGGACTGAAGCTTTCTTT.